The 26 T cell receptor beta chains in this list originate from one sample, sequenced in a study of cytomegalovirus exposure and HLA in healthy donors. TCRdb's table, derived via immunoSEQ multiplex PCR, lists solely in-frame clones and lacks some. Among around 260,000 clones listed, 90% were seen once. What was sequenced was PBMCs. These receptors all come from a woman aged 25-40 years in good health and CMV-seronegative.

The gene calls are TRBV6-5 and TRBJ2-7, with D possibly being TRBD1 (6 bases). This CDR3 contains 13 residues. Germline V gene data show CDR1 as MNHEY and CDR2 as SVGAGI. The V end was cut by 6 bases, the J end by 2 bases, with 11 bases between. CDR3 loop: CASRTGTTYEQYF. CDR3 in DNA: TGTGCCAGCAGAACAGGGACCACCTACGAGCAGTACTTC.

This clone was detected only a few times. The chain links TRBV6-5 to TRBJ1-2; TRBD1 agrees at 7 bases. The germline V gene encodes CDR1 MNHEY and CDR2 SVGAGI. The CDR3 loop spans 11 amino acids. With V trimmed by 5 bases and J by 8 bases, 2 bases remained unmatched. This CDR3 reads CASSPGGGYTF. In DNA, the CDR3 is TGTGCCAGCAGTCCAGGGGGAGGCTACACCTTC.

The CDR3 DNA reads as TGTGCCAGCAGCCAGATGGCCGGACTAGCGGGGGATACGCAGTATTTT. The encoded protein is CASSQMAGLAGDTQYF. The chain joins TRBV7-3 to TRBJ2-3; 12 bases match TRBD2. CDR3 length: 16 amino acids. Trimming at V came to 5 bases and at J to 6 bases, leaving 9 bases not matched to a gene. Germline V gene lookup returns CDR1 SGHTA and CDR2 FQGTGA.

In DNA, the CDR3 is TGTGCCAGCAGCCCCGGGGCTAGCGGGAGGGCCGGGGATGAGCAGTTCTTC. Translated: CASSPGASGRAGDEQFF. V usage is TRBV7-7 and J usage is TRBJ2-1, with 12 nucleotides matching TRBD2. With V trimmed by 5 bases and J by 8 bases, 13 bases remained unmatched. The CDR3 totals 17 residues. Germline CDR1 and CDR2: SSHAT and FNYEAQ (reference sequence).

The chain carries TRBV11-3 and TRBJ2-7; no clear D gene. Per germline, CDR1 SGHNT and CDR2 YENEEA. The CDR3 length is 14 residues. The V gene lost 5 bases and the J gene lost 1 base, with 12 bases spanning the gap. In DNA form, the CDR3 reads TGTGCCAGCAGCAAAGACGACGGTTCCTACGAGCAGTACTTC. This encodes CASSKDDGSYEQYF. Full variable domain (rest looked up from reference TRBV11-3 and TRBJ2-7): EAGVVQSPRYKIIEKKQPVAFWCNPISGHNTLYWYLQNLGQGPELLIRYENEEAVDDSQLPKDRFSAERLKGVDSTLKIQPAELGDSAVYLCASSKDDGSYEQYFGPGTRLTVT.

V gene TRBV27 combines with J gene TRBJ1-1; 7 nucleotides align to TRBD1. CDR3 length: 15 residues. CDR1 is MNHEY, CDR2 SMNVEV, per germline (reference sequence). V lost 7 bases and J lost 1; bases outside the gene matches: 9. This CDR3 reads CASTPLGQPNTEAFF. The CDR3 DNA reads TGTGCCAGCACCCCACTGGGACAGCCGAACACTGAAGCTTTCTTT.

J is TRBJ2-3 and V is TRBV28; 11 bases map to TRBD2. Germline CDR1 MDHEN, CDR2 SYDVKM. The V segment lost 5 bases and the J segment 2 bases; nucleotides outside the gene matches: 6. CDR3 length: 16 amino acids. The CDR3 sequence: CASSNRLAGSTDTQYF. In nucleotides, the CDR3 is TGTGCCAGCAGTAACAGACTAGCGGGGTCCACAGATACGCAGTATTTT.

This rearrangement joins TRBV5-8 to TRBJ2-2; D is ambiguous. There are 13 residues in the CDR3. Trimming took off 2 bases at V and 8 bases at J, with 10 bases between the two ends. Germline V gene sequence: CDR1 SGHTS, CDR2 YDEGEE. Here the CDR3 DNA reads TGTGCCAGCAGCTTCGCCCCCCTGGGGGAGCTGTTTTTT. Protein sequence: CASSFAPLGELFF.

The rearrangement joins TRBV7-9 to TRBJ2-7, with a tentative D call TRBD1 (5 bases). CDR1 is SEHNR, CDR2 FQNEAQ, per germline (reference sequence). There are 14 residues in the CDR3. V was clipped by 1 base and J by 2 bases, with 9 bases between them. In DNA, the CDR3 is TGTGCCAGCAGCTTAGAGGACAACCCCTACGAGCAGTACTTC. It specifies CASSLEDNPYEQYF.

The sample holds a few counts of this clone. The chain joins TRBV15 to TRBJ2-1; D call uncertain. This CDR3 is built from 16 residues. Germline V gives CDR1 LNHNV, CDR2 YYDKDF (reference sequence). The ends were cut back, 5 bases at V and 8 bases at J, with 22 bases in the middle. CDR3 DNA: TGTGCCACCAGCTCATCCCCTCCTCGAGGTAGAGATGAGCAGTTCTTC. This encodes CATSSSPPRGRDEQFF.

J is TRBJ1-1 and V is TRBV5-1; D uncertain. CDR1 is SGHRS, CDR2 YFSETQ, per germline. The ends were cut back, 4 bases at V and 4 bases at J, with 17 bases in the middle. The CDR3 totals 15 residues. The CDR3 sequence: CASSTDTRSGTEAFF. The CDR3 DNA sequence: TGCGCCAGCAGCACCGACACTAGGAGCGGCACTGAAGCTTTCTTT.

The gene calls are TRBV29-1 and TRBJ2-3; the match to TRBD2 covers 7 bases. V lost 4 bases, J lost 6 bases, and 7 bases stayed unmatched. The CDR3 has 13 residues. Germline V gene sequence: CDR1 SQVTM, CDR2 ANQGSEA. CDR3: CSVVAGAADTQYF. The DNA for the CDR3 is TGCAGCGTTGTGGCGGGAGCGGCGGATACGCAGTATTTT.

The genes are TRBV19 and TRBJ2-7; D is ambiguous. Trimming removed 8 bases at V and 3 bases at J, with 11 bases between. The CDR3 is 12 amino acids. The germline V gene encodes CDR1 LNHDA and CDR2 SQIVND (reference sequence). CDR3 nucleotide sequence: TGTGCCAGTGGGCGTACAGTCTACGAGCAGTACTTC. This encodes CASGRTVYEQYF.

The rearrangement uses TRBV4-3 and TRBJ2-3, with TRBD1 matching over 8 bases. Trimming took 2 bases from V and 3 from J; bases not matched to a gene: 13. Germline loops: CDR1 LGHNA, CDR2 YSLEER. The CDR3 consists of 18 residues. This CDR3 is CASSQLGPSTGGTDTQYF. Here the CDR3 DNA reads TGCGCCAGCAGCCAATTAGGGCCCAGTACAGGGGGTACAGATACGCAGTATTTT.

The chain employs TRBV28 and TRBJ2-3, with 7 bases fitting TRBD1. The CDR3 length is 13 residues. Trimming cost V 2 bases and J 9 bases; bases outside gene matches: 5. Per the germline V gene, CDR1 is MDHEN and CDR2 is SYDVKM. CDR3: CASSLATGSTQYF. The CDR3 nucleotides read TGTGCCAGCAGTTTAGCGACAGGGAGCACGCAGTATTTT.

The J gene is TRBJ2-7, the V gene TRBV27; D might be TRBD2 (6 bases). Germline CDR1 MNHEY, CDR2 SMNVEV (reference sequence). Between the trimmed V and J ends, which lost 5 bases and 1 base, there was a span of 21 bases. This CDR3 comprises 17 residues. As DNA, the CDR3 is TGTGCCAGCAGTCTGGGACCCGGGCTTCGGGGGTCCTACGAGCAGTACTTC. Its protein product is CASSLGPGLRGSYEQYF.

The V gene is TRBV27, the J gene TRBJ2-3, with 8 bases lining up with TRBD1. The CDR3 consists of 15 residues. The germline gives CDR1 MNHEY, CDR2 SMNVEV (reference sequence). The V gene end was trimmed by 4 bases and the J gene end by 3 bases; junction bases not matched to a gene: 6. The DNA for the CDR3 is TGTGCCAGCAGTTCCGGACAGGGAGGAACAGATACGCAGTATTTT. It yields the protein CASSSGQGGTDTQYF.

The chain employs TRBV30 and TRBJ2-2; tentatively, D is TRBD1 (6 bases). This CDR3 region has 15 residues. Trimming removed 0 bases at V and 4 bases at J, with 12 bases between. Germline V lookup: CDR1 GTSNPN, CDR2 SVGIG (reference sequence). This CDR3 reads CAWSVHARGTGELFF. In DNA, the CDR3 is TGTGCCTGGAGTGTTCATGCCAGGGGCACCGGGGAGCTGTTTTTT.

This rearrangement joins TRBV6-4 to TRBJ1-1; D not resolved. The CDR3 is made up of 13 amino acids. The germline gives CDR1 MRHNA, CDR2 SNTAGT. V lost 3 bases and J 0 bases, leaving 5 bases between the germline ends. The CDR3 protein is CASSDRVNTEAFF. As DNA, the CDR3 is TGTGCCAGCAGTGATAGGGTGAACACTGAAGCTTTCTTT.

CDR3 sequence: CASSGLAGGEQYF. CDR3 DNA: TGTGCCAGCAGCGGACTAGCGGGTGGGGAGCAGTACTTC. The rearrangement uses TRBV6-1 and TRBJ2-7; 11 positions agree with TRBD2. The trim removed 6 bases at V and 7 bases at J, leaving 5 bases unmatched. There are 13 residues in the CDR3. Per the germline V gene, CDR1 is MNHNS and CDR2 is SASEGT.

The rearrangement uses TRBV19 and TRBJ1-4, with D possibly matching TRBD1 (5 bases). Per the germline V gene, CDR1 is LNHDA and CDR2 is SQIVND (reference sequence). Trimming cost V 4 bases and J 8 bases, with 14 bases left between them. The CDR3 extends over 14 amino acids. This CDR3 reads CASSTTASGEKLFF. CDR3 coding DNA: TGTGCCAGTAGTACGACAGCCTCGGGGGAAAAACTGTTTTTT.

V is TRBV11-2 and J is TRBJ2-5; D uncertain. The CDR3 is 14 amino acids. CDR1 SGHAT and CDR2 FQNNGV come from the germline V gene. The ends were cut back, 5 bases at V and 1 base at J, with 11 bases in the middle. CDR3 coding DNA: TGTGCCAGCAGCCCCCCCCTCGTCCAAGAGACCCAGTACTTC. Translating gives CASSPPLVQETQYF. The variable domain in full, with the rest retrieved from reference TRBV11-2 and TRBJ2-5, is EAGVAQSPRYKIIEKRQSVAFWCNPISGHATLYWYQQILGQGPKLLIQFQNNGVVDDSQLPKDRFSAERLKGVDSTLKIQPAKLEDSAVYLCASSPPLVQETQYFGPGTRLLVL.

This clone was seen only once. V is TRBV2 and J is TRBJ2-1; 8 nucleotides align to TRBD1. Germline V gene data show CDR1 as SNHLY and CDR2 as FYNNEI. CDR3 length equals 15 residues. V dropped 1 base and J dropped 9; count of bases not matched to a gene: 8. This CDR3 reads CASSEGTGKWVEQFF. CDR3 DNA sequence: TGTGCCAGCAGTGAAGGGACAGGGAAGTGGGTTGAGCAGTTCTTC.

The chain employs TRBV11-2 and TRBJ2-2; 9 positions match TRBD1. CDR3 length equals 18 residues. Germline V CDR1 and CDR2: SGHAT, FQNNGV. J lost 7 bases, V lost 3 bases, and 15 bases had no gene match. As DNA, the CDR3 is TGTGCCAGCAGCTTCCGACCGGGACAGGGCCTCTCGGGCGGGGAGCTGTTTTTT. It codes for CASSFRPGQGLSGGELFF. Drawing the rest from reference TRBV11-2 and TRBJ2-2, the complete variable domain is EAGVAQSPRYKIIEKRQSVAFWCNPISGHATLYWYQQILGQGPKLLIQFQNNGVVDDSQLPKDRFSAERLKGVDSTLKIQPAKLEDSAVYLCASSFRPGQGLSGGELFFGEGSRLTVL.

The rearrangement links TRBV7-6 to TRBJ2-1; TRBD2 matches 14 bases. Losses at the gene ends were 4 bases for V and 3 bases for J; bases not matched to a gene: 17. The CDR3 is made up of 21 amino acids. Germline CDR1 reads SGHVS; CDR2 reads FNYEAQ. The CDR3, as DNA: TGTGCCAGCAGCTCAACGGGACTAGCGGGAGTGTTTGGGGACAACTACAATGAGCAGTTCTTC. This translates into CASSSTGLAGVFGDNYNEQFF.

The CDR3 nucleotides are TGTGCCAGCAGCTTATTCCCCAGGGATGGCTACACCTTC. This gives the protein CASSLFPRDGYTF. The chain has TRBV7-9 and TRBJ1-2; possible D gene TRBD1, 5 bases. CDR1 is SEHNR, CDR2 FQNEAQ, per germline (reference sequence). V lost 2 bases to trimming and J lost 6 bases, with 10 bases between them. CDR3 size: 13 residues.